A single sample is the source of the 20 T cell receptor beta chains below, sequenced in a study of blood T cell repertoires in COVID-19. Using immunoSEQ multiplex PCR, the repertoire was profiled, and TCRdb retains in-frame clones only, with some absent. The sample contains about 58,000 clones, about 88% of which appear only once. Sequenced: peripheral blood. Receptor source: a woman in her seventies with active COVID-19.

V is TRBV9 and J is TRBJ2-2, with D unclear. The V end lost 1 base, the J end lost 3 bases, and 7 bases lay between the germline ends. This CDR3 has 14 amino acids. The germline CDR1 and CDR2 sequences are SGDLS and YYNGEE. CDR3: CASSVSPDTGELFF. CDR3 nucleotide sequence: TGTGCCAGCAGCGTATCTCCAGACACCGGGGAGCTGTTTTTT.

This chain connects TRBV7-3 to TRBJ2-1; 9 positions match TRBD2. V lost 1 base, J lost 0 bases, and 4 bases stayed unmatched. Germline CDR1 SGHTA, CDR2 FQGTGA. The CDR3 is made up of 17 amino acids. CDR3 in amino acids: CASSLSQREASYNEQFF. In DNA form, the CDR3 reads TGTGCCAGCAGCTTAAGTCAGCGGGAGGCCTCCTACAATGAGCAGTTCTTC. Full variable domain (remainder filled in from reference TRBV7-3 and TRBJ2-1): GAGVSQTPSNKVTEKGKYVELRCDPISGHTALYWYRQSLGQGPEFLIYFQGTGAADDSGLPNDRFFAVRPEGSVSTLKIQRTERGDSAVYLCASSLSQREASYNEQFFGPGTRLTVL.

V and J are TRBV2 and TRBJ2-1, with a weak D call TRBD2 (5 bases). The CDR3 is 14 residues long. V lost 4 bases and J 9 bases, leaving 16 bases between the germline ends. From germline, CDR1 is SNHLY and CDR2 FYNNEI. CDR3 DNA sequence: TGTGCCAGCAGTGCGAGACTATTAGAAAGTGAGCAGTTCTTC. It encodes CASSARLLESEQFF.

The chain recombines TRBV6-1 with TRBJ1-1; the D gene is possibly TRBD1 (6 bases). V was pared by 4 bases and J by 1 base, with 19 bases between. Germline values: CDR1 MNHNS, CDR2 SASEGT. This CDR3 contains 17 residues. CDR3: CASSAPETGPWNTEAFF. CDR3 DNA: TGTGCCAGCAGTGCCCCCGAGACAGGCCCCTGGAACACTGAAGCTTTCTTT.

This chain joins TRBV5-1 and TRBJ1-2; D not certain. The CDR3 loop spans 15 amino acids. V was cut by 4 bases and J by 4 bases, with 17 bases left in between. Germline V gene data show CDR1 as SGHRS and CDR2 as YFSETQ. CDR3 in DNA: TGCGCCAGCAGCCCCGGCTTGGGAGATACCTATGGCTACACCTTC. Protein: CASSPGLGDTYGYTF.

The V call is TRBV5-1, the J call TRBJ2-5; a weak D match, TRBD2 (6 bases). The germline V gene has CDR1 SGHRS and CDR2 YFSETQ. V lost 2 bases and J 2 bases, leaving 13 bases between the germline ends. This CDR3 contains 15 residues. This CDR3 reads CASSFLSSVQETQYF. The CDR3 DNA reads TGCGCCAGCAGCTTCCTGTCTAGCGTACAAGAGACCCAGTACTTC.

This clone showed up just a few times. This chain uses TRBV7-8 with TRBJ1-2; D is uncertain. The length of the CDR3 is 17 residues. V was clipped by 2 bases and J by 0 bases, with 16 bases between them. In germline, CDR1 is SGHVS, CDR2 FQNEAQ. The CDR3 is CASSLSSLGDSNYGYTF. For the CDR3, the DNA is TGTGCCAGCAGCTTATCATCCCTGGGAGACTCTAACTATGGCTACACCTTC.

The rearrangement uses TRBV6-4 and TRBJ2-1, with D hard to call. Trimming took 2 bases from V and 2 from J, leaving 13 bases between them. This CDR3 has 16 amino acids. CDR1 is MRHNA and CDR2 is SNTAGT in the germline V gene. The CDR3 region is CASSDTSVLTYNEQFF. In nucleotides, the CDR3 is TGTGCCAGCAGTGACACCTCGGTACTAACCTACAATGAGCAGTTCTTC.

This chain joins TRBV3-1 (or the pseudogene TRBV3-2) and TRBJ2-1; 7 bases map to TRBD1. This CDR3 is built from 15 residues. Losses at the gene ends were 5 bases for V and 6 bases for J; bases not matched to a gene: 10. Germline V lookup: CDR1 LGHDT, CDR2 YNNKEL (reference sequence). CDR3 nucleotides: TGTGCCAGCAGCTTCCGGGACAGCCCCCGCAATGAGCAGTTCTTC. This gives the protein CASSFRDSPRNEQFF.

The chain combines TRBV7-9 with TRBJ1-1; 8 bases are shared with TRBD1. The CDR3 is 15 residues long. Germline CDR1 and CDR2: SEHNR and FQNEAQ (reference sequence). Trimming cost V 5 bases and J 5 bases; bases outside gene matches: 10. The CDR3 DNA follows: TGTGCCAGCAGCCCTCCTGGACAGGGCGGGACTGAAGCTTTCTTT. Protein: CASSPPGQGGTEAFF.

The DNA for the CDR3 is TGTGCCACCAGCAGAGGAAAATGGGACAGGGTTACTGAAGCTTTCTTT. Residues: CATSRGKWDRVTEAFF. This chain uses TRBV15 with TRBJ1-1, with TRBD1 matching 9 bases. V lost 1 base and J lost 5; bases outside the gene matches: 8. Germline CDR1 is LNHNV and CDR2 is YYDKDF (reference sequence). CDR3 length: 16 residues.

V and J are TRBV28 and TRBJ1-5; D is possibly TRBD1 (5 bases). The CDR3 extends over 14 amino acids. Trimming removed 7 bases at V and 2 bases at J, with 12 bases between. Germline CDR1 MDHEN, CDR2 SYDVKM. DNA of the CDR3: TGTGCCAGCACCTGGGGGGGAGGCAATCAGCCCCAGCATTTT. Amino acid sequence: CASTWGGGNQPQHF.

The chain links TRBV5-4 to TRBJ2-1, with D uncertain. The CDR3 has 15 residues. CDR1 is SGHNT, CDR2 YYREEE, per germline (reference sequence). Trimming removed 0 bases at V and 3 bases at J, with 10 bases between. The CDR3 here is CASSLGGQVYNEQFF. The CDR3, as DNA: TGTGCCAGCAGCTTGGGTGGGCAGGTCTACAATGAGCAGTTCTTC.

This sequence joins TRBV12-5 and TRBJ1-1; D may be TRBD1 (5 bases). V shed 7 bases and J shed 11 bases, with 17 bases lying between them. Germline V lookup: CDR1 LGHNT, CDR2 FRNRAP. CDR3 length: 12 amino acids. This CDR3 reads CASAPGGGTAFF. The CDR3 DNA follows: TGTGCTAGTGCCCCCGGGGGGGGGACGGCTTTCTTT.

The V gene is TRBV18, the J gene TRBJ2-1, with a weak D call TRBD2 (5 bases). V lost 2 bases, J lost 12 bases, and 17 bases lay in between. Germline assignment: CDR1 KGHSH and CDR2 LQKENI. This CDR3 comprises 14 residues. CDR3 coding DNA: TGTGCCAGCTCACCATCCCTAGAACTAGTAGGGCAGTTCTTC. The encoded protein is CASSPSLELVGQFF.

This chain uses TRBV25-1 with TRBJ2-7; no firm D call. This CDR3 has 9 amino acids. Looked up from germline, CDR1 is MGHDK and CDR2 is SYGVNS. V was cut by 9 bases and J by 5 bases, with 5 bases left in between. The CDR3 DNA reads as TGTGCCAGTGGCCACGAGCAGTACTTC. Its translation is CASGHEQYF.

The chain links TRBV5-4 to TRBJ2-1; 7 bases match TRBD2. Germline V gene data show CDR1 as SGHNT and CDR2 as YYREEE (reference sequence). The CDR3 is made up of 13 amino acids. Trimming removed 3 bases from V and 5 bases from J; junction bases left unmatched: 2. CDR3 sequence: CASSSGTNNEQFF. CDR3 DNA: TGTGCCAGCAGCTCCGGGACTAACAATGAGCAGTTCTTC.

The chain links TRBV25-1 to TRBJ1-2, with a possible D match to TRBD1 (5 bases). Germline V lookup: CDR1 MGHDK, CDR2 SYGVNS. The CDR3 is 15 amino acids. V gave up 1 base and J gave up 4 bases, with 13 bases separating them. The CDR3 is CASSEFPDSIYGYTF. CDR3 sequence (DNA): TGTGCCAGCAGTGAATTTCCCGACAGTATCTATGGCTACACCTTC.

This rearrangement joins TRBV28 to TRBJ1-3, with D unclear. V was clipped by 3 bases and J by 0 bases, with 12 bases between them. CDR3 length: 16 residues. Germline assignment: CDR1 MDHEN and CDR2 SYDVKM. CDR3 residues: CASSFSGSGSGNTIYF. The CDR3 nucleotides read TGTGCCAGCAGTTTCTCGGGTTCGGGCTCTGGAAACACCATATATTTT.

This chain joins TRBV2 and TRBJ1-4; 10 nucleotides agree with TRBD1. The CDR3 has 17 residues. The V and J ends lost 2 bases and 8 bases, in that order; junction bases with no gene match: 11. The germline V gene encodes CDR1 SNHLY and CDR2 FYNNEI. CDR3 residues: CASSEIGQGVGGEKLFF. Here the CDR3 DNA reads TGTGCCAGCAGTGAAATAGGACAGGGGGTCGGCGGAGAAAAACTGTTTTTT. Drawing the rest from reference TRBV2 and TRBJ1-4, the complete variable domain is EPEVTQTPSHQVTQMGQEVILRCVPISNHLYFYWYRQILGQKVEFLVSFYNNEISEKSEIFDDQFSVERPDGSNFTLKIRSTKLEDSAMYFCASSEIGQGVGGEKLFFGSGTQLSVL.